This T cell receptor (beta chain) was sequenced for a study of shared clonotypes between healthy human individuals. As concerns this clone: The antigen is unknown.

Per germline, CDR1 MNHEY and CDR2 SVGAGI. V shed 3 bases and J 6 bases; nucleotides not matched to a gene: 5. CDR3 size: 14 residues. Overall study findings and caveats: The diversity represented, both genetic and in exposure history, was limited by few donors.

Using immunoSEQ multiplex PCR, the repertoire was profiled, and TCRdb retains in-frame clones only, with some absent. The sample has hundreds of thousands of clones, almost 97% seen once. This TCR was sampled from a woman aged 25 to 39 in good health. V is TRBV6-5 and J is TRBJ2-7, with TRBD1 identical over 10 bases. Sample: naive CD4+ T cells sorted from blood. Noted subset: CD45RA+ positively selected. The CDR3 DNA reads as TGTGCCAGCAGTTATGGGACAGGGGTAGGCGAGCAGTACTTC. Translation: CASSYGTGVGEQYF.